This T cell receptor (beta chain) was identified in a study of human T cells and chemical hapten exposure. Whole-study findings and limits: Following DPC sensitization, TCRs present above 1 in 1000 frequency showed no change. Against controls, expanded TCRs gave rise to significantly more large CDR3 similarity clusters. Positive correlation was observed between PT1 expanded TCR counts and patch test score.

During construction of the library, unique molecular identifiers were attached to individual cDNA molecules for quantitative, reproducible TCR counting. TCRdb called the reads again in MiXCR, with one record for every CDR3 protein. The sample shows some 5,200 distinct CDR3 sequences, roughly 53% of them seen only once. V was clipped by 5 bases and J by 4 bases; unmatched bases: 5. The germline gives CDR1 SNHLY, CDR2 FYNNEI. This CDR3 spans 14 amino acids. Treatment reported: therapeutic diphenylcyclopropenone sensitization with weekly scalp DPC. Points on this clonotype: Antigen: not known.

The source material was whole blood, sampled before DPC sensitization or 2, 6, or about 24 weeks after (not recorded which). The sequence derives from an adult with alopecia areata. Some clones in this sample may be carry-over from other donors' samples. This table probably holds off-target reads from a library built for another chain. This rearrangement joins TRBV2 to TRBJ1-5; 7 bases are a match to TRBD1. The chain's CDR3 is CASSQTGRNQPQHF. The CDR3 DNA reads as TGTGCCAGCAGTCAGACAGGGAGAAATCAGCCCCAGCATTTT.